The rows below give T cell receptor beta chains drawn from one sample of a study of blood T cell repertoires in COVID-19. TCRdb keeps only in-frame clones here, not all; method: immunoSEQ multiplex PCR. This sample has 200,000 to 250,000 clones, with under 90% found just once. The specimen was peripheral blood. The receptors derive from an elderly woman with COVID-19, enrolled during active disease. CDR3s include the opening cysteine and the closing phenylalanine or tryptophan. Each record gives: clone size, J gene, V gene, D gene, CDR3 protein, CDR3 DNA. A D gene is named only where the DNA matches it firmly. Only some rows state a clone size, as once, few, many or a class for expanded clones.

once	TRBJ1-1	TRBV6-4	-	CASSPQGYTEAFF	TGTGCCAGCAGTCCACAGGGTTACACTGAAGCTTTCTTT
-	TRBJ1-5	TRBV7-8	-	CASSSVGSTVSNQPQHF	TGTGCCAGCTCCTCGGTTGGTTCGACAGTCAGCAATCAGCCCCAGCATTTT
-	TRBJ1-2	TRBV6-1	TRBD1	CASSEALRQGVYGYTF	TGTGCCAGCAGTGAAGCGCTGAGACAGGGTGTTTATGGCTACACCTTC
few	TRBJ1-4	TRBV4-1	-	CASSQDSGYGEKLFF	TGCGCCAGCAGCCAAGACTCAGGGTATGGAGAAAAACTGTTTTTT
-	TRBJ1-1	TRBV27	-	CASYRGNTEAFF	TGTGCCAGCTACCGGGGGAACACTGAAGCTTTCTTT
-	TRBJ2-1	TRBV6-5	TRBD1	CASSHGTGAPFF	TGTGCCAGCAGCCACGGGACAGGGGCGCCGTTCTTC
-	TRBJ1-1	TRBV29-1	-	CSPSRGPEGLPAFF	TGCAGCCCCTCCCGAGGGCCGGAGGGGCTTCCAGCTTTCTTT
-	TRBJ1-5	TRBV28	-	CASSSPQGAAQHF	TGTGCCAGCAGTTCCCCCCAAGGCGCGGCCCAGCATTTT
-	TRBJ2-2	TRBV28	TRBD1	CASEVNRQGGTGELFF	TGTGCCAGTGAAGTCAACAGACAGGGTGGCACCGGGGAGCTGTTTTTT
-	TRBJ1-3	TRBV12-3/TRBV12-4	-	CASTNSGNTIYF	TGTGCCAGCACTAACTCTGGAAACACCATATATTTT
-	TRBJ1-2	TRBV4-2	TRBD1	CASSQDQGEFWGSRYGYTF	TGTGCCAGCAGCCAAGATCAGGGGGAATTTTGGGGAAGTCGATATGGCTACACCTTC
-	TRBJ1-1	TRBV7-2	-	CASSLAPRSLNTEAFF	TGTGCCAGCAGCTTAGCCCCGAGGTCACTCAACACTGAAGCTTTCTTT
few	TRBJ1-4	TRBV9	-	CASAPRAGPNEKLFF	TGTGCCAGCGCACCTCGGGCAGGGCCTAATGAAAAACTGTTTTTT
-	TRBJ1-3	TRBV30	TRBD1	CAWSVDRVVNTIYF	TGTGCCTGGAGTGTTGACAGGGTTGTAAACACCATATATTTT
-	TRBJ1-2	TRBV6-5	-	CASSPQEGYGYTF	TGTGCCAGCAGTCCACAGGAGGGGTATGGCTACACCTTC
-	TRBJ1-2	TRBV2	-	CASMAGVYGYTF	TGTGCCAGCATGGCAGGGGTCTATGGCTACACCTTC
few	TRBJ1-1	TRBV6-6	-	CASSYPEVSTEAFF	TGTGCCAGCAGTTACCCAGAAGTCAGCACTGAAGCTTTCTTT
-	TRBJ2-7	TRBV30	-	CAWSAGGAVSYEQYF	TGTGCCTGGAGTGCTGGGGGGGCCGTATCCTACGAGCAGTACTTC
-	TRBJ2-5	TRBV5-1	-	CASSLGDFQETQYF	TGCGCCAGCAGCTTGGGGGACTTCCAAGAGACCCAGTACTTC
-	TRBJ2-1	TRBV5-1	-	CASSVRQGGSYNEQFF	TGCGCCAGCAGCGTGAGACAGGGAGGCTCCTACAATGAGCAGTTCTTC
few	TRBJ1-2	TRBV6-1	-	CASSEVGGGYTF	TGTGCCAGCAGTGAAGTGGGGGGTGGCTACACCTTC
-	TRBJ1-1	TRBV2	-	CASTGGINRDTEAFF	TGTGCCAGCACTGGGGGGATTAATCGGGATACTGAAGCTTTCTTT
-	TRBJ1-2	TRBV28	TRBD1	CAGFSPGQGYGYTF	TGTGCCGGGTTCTCCCCGGGACAGGGGTATGGCTACACCTTC
-	TRBJ1-5	TRBV2	TRBD1	CASSADRVSAQPQHF	TGTGCCAGCAGTGCAGACAGGGTCAGCGCTCAGCCCCAGCATTTT
-	TRBJ2-5	TRBV5-1	-	CASTGWSETQYF	TGCGCCAGCACCGGGTGGTCAGAGACCCAGTACTTC
-	TRBJ1-3	TRBV5-4	-	CASSLGGPGNTIYF	TGTGCCAGCAGCTTGGGCGGGCCTGGAAACACCATATATTTT
-	TRBJ1-2	TRBV20-1	-	CSASQNNYGYTF	TGCAGTGCTAGTCAGAATAACTATGGCTACACCTTC
once	TRBJ2-7	TRBV7-2	-	CASSLNGYEQYF	TGTGCCAGCAGCTTAAACGGTTACGAGCAGTACTTC
-	TRBJ1-1	TRBV18	-	CASSPTPGTEAFF	TGTGCCAGCTCACCAACACCAGGCACTGAAGCTTTCTTT
-	TRBJ2-2	TRBV6-5	-	CASSSVGRTGELFF	TGTGCCAGCAGTTCCGTGGGGCGCACCGGGGAGCTGTTTTTT
-	TRBJ1-2	TRBV24-1	-	CATSARGLNYGYTF	TGTGCCACCAGTGCCCGGGGACTCAACTATGGCTACACCTTC
-	TRBJ2-4	TRBV6-1	-	CASSERDLLQYF	TGTGCCAGCAGTGAGAGGGATCTCCTTCAGTACTTC
few	TRBJ1-1	TRBV6-5	TRBD1	CASRGQGAGDTEAFF	TGTGCCAGCAGGGGACAGGGGGCTGGGGACACTGAAGCTTTCTTT
-	TRBJ1-4	TRBV6-1	-	CASSEGQVGEKLFF	TGTGCCAGCAGTGAAGGACAGGTGGGGGAAAAACTGTTTTTT
-	TRBJ2-2	TRBV5-1	TRBD1	CASMTGDRSGELFF	TGCGCCAGCATGACAGGGGATAGATCCGGGGAGCTGTTTTTT
-	TRBJ1-2	TRBV28	TRBD1	CAVERGQGAWGYTF	TGTGCCGTGGAACGTGGGCAGGGGGCATGGGGCTACACCTTC
-	TRBJ2-1	TRBV5-4	-	CASSLAQNEQFF	TGTGCCAGCAGCTTGGCCCAAAATGAGCAGTTCTTC
-	TRBJ2-2	TRBV6-5	-	CASWPGHNTGELFF	TGTGCCAGCTGGCCGGGACACAACACCGGGGAGCTGTTTTTT
-	TRBJ2-3	TRBV6-5	TRBD2	CASSGGAGTDTQYF	TGTGCCAGCAGCGGGGGGGCAGGCACAGATACGCAGTATTTT
-	TRBJ1-5	TRBV7-8	-	CASSFHVGADSNQPQHF	TGTGCCAGCAGCTTCCATGTAGGGGCTGATAGCAATCAGCCCCAGCATTTT
few	TRBJ1-1	TRBV5-1	TRBD1	CASSLRGQGPGNTEAFF	TGCGCCAGCAGCTTGAGGGGACAGGGCCCAGGGAACACTGAAGCTTTCTTT
-	TRBJ1-5	TRBV6-5	TRBD1	CASSNRDRGSTQHF	TGTGCCAGCAGTAACCGGGACAGGGGCAGCACCCAGCATTTT
-	TRBJ2-7	TRBV29-1	-	CSVRTALTGQYF	TGCAGCGTCCGAACCGCCCTCACTGGGCAGTACTTC
-	TRBJ2-1	TRBV9	-	CASSVASGGEQFF	TGTGCCAGCAGCGTGGCCTCCGGGGGTGAGCAGTTCTTC
once	TRBJ1-6	TRBV10-2	-	CASRSNTGRSPLHF	TGCGCCAGCAGGTCGAACACAGGGAGATCACCCCTCCACTTT
-	TRBJ1-6	TRBV6-1	-	CASSEKPNGAGGSSYNSPLHF	TGTGCCAGCAGTGAAAAGCCGAACGGGGCGGGGGGGAGCTCCTATAATTCACCCCTCCACTTT
-	TRBJ2-7	TRBV7-2	TRBD2	CASSLSGASSYEQYF	TGTGCCAGCAGCCTAAGCGGGGCCAGCTCCTACGAGCAGTACTTC
-	TRBJ1-6	TRBV27	-	CASSLLALRDSPLHF	TGTGCCAGCAGTTTACTGGCCCTCCGTGATTCACCCCTCCACTTT
-	TRBJ1-2	TRBV21-1	-	CASSPREGSSNYGYTF	TGTGCCAGCAGCCCTCGGGAGGGGAGTTCCAACTATGGCTACACCTTC
-	TRBJ2-3	TRBV18	TRBD2	CASSPSSGSSTDTQYF	TGTGCCAGCTCACCCTCTAGCGGGTCCAGCACAGATACGCAGTATTTT
-	TRBJ2-3	TRBV7-2	TRBD2	CASSFSRGGEDTQYF	TGTGCCAGCAGCTTCTCGCGGGGGGGCGAAGATACGCAGTATTTT
-	TRBJ1-4	TRBV4-1	-	CASSQDHWQTTNEKLFF	TGCGCCAGCAGCCAAGATCATTGGCAGACTACTAATGAAAAACTGTTTTTT
-	TRBJ1-1	TRBV12-3/TRBV12-4	TRBD1	CASSWTGYTEAFF	TGTGCCAGCAGTTGGACAGGGTACACTGAAGCTTTCTTT